Following are 18 T cell receptor beta chains from one sample sequenced in a study of CD8+CD57+ T cells in acquired aplastic anemia. TCR beta VDJ and CDR3 were profiled, and genomic DNA was the template. Each CDR3 protein is one row after TCRdb ran MiXCR on the reads. This sample has around 170,000 distinct CDR3 sequences, with about 60% found just once. The sample comprised sorted CD4+, CD8+, or CD8+CD57+ T cells (not recorded which) from PBMCs. The receptors originated from a human donor in good health.

In its sample, this clonotype was seen many times. The chain joins TRBV20-1 to TRBJ1-5; D possibly corresponds to TRBD1 (5 bases). Germline-derived CDR1 and CDR2 are DFQATT and SNEGSKA (reference sequence). Between the trimmed V and J ends, which lost 3 bases and 0 bases, there was a span of 6 bases. This CDR3 contains 13 residues. This CDR3 is CSARGLSNQPQHF. CDR3 bases: TGCAGTGCTAGGGGACTTAGCAATCAGCCCCAGCATTTT.

The CDR3 DNA reads TGTGCCAGCAGCTTAGAGAGCCGCGCCGGGGAGCTGTTTTTT. This translates into CASSLESRAGELFF. This chain joins TRBV7-9 and TRBJ2-2; no clear D. Germline V gene sequence: CDR1 SEHNR, CDR2 FQNEAQ (reference sequence). Trimming left V 1 base short and J 6 bases short, with 9 bases between. CDR3 length: 14 amino acids.

This rearrangement joins TRBV7-8 to TRBJ1-5, with no clear D. Between the trimmed V and J ends, which lost 2 bases and 6 bases, there was a span of 20 bases. CDR1 SGHVS and CDR2 FQNEAQ come from the germline V gene. The CDR3 sequence is 17 residues long. The DNA of the CDR3 is TGTGCCAGCAGCTTAACGGGAACGGTAGGCACCTCTCAGCCCCAGCATTTT. Encoded protein: CASSLTGTVGTSQPQHF.

This clonotype was observed a few times. V usage is TRBV15 and J usage is TRBJ2-1; 13 bases map to TRBD2. The V gene's germline CDR1 is LNHNV and CDR2 YYDKDF (reference sequence). V shed 0 bases and J 12 bases; nucleotides not matched to a gene: 5. This CDR3 region has 15 residues. CDR3 DNA sequence: TGTGCCACCAGCAGAGATCGGACTAGCGGGGGTCGGCAGTTCTTC. It is translated as CATSRDRTSGGRQFF.

A note on this clonotype: Possible read error: a much larger clone is one base away. This rearrangement joins TRBV4-1 to TRBJ2-2; perhaps TRBD1 as D (6 bases). This CDR3 is built from 16 residues. Germline V gene lookup returns CDR1 MGHRA and CDR2 YSYEKL. Between the trimmed V and J ends, which lost 3 bases and 6 bases, there was a span of 17 bases. CDR3 protein: CASSQLEPQGAGELFF. DNA of the CDR3: TGCGCCAGCAGCCAGCTAGAACCACAGGGAGCCGGGGAGCTGTTTTTT.

This clonotype was observed once. The rearrangement uses TRBV10-3 and TRBJ1-2; TRBD1 agrees at 9 bases. The J segment lost 2 bases and the V segment lost 2 bases, leaving 6 bases of the junction unmatched. The germline gives CDR1 ENHRY, CDR2 SYGVKD. The CDR3 runs to 16 residues. The CDR3 here is CAISEPLDRGNYGYTF. As DNA, the CDR3 is TGTGCCATCAGTGAGCCGTTGGACAGGGGCAACTATGGCTACACCTTC.

This clonotype was detected once. This chain's CDR3 is CASSNRMNTEAFF. CDR3 nucleotides: TGTGCCAGTAGTAACCGGATGAACACTGAAGCTTTCTTT. The J gene is TRBJ1-1, the V gene TRBV19; no clear D gene. V was shortened by 4 bases and J by 0 bases, with 6 bases between the two germline ends. CDR1 and CDR2 (germline): LNHDA, SQIVND (reference sequence). The CDR3 sequence is 13 residues long.

Only one count was recorded for this clonotype. The chain uses TRBV19 and TRBJ1-2; no clear D gene. Germline V gene lookup returns CDR1 LNHDA and CDR2 SQIVND (reference sequence). V was cut by 3 bases and J by 4 bases, with 9 bases left in between. The CDR3 is made up of 13 amino acids. Here the CDR3 reads CASSMGQVYGYTF. As DNA, the CDR3 is TGTGCCAGTAGTATGGGTCAGGTCTATGGCTACACCTTC.

This CDR3 is CASSEGNSPLHF. CDR3 in DNA: TGCGCCAGCAGTGAGGGAAATTCACCCCTCCACTTT. This chain joins TRBV10-1 and TRBJ1-6, with D hard to call. V was trimmed by 2 bases and J by 7 bases, leaving 3 bases between them. CDR1 and CDR2 from the germline V gene are WNHNN and SYGVQD (reference sequence). There are 12 residues in the CDR3.

The table lists this clonotype with many counts. With a much larger clone just one base away, this may be a read error. V and J are TRBV5-1 and TRBJ1-1, with D uncertain. CDR1 and CDR2 (germline): SGHRS, YFSETQ. Trimming cost V 0 bases and J 4 bases, with 10 bases left between them. The CDR3 extends over 14 amino acids. CDR3 sequence (DNA): TGCGCCAGCAGCTTGGACGTGATGGGCACTGAAGCTTTCTTT. Translated: CASSLDVMGTEAFF.

This clonotype was detected a few times. The chain carries TRBV27 and TRBJ2-1; D perhaps matches TRBD2 (5 bases). Germline V lookup: CDR1 MNHEY, CDR2 SMNVEV (reference sequence). V was clipped by 11 bases and J by 6 bases, with 14 bases between them. The CDR3 spans 12 residues. The CDR3 DNA reads as TGTGCCCTAAGGAGCGCGGGCAATGAGCAGTTCTTC. Its protein is CALRSAGNEQFF.

J is TRBJ2-2 and V is TRBV7-2; TRBD1 agrees at 12 bases. J gave up 2 bases and V 5 bases, and 9 bases lay outside the gene matches. The CDR3 has 18 residues. CDR1 is SGHTA and CDR2 is FQGNSA in the germline V gene. The CDR3 DNA follows: TGTGCCAGCAGCCGACCCGGGACAGGGGGCACCAACACCGGGGAGCTGTTTTTT. It codes for CASSRPGTGGTNTGELFF.

The gene calls are TRBV19 and TRBJ2-7; a possible D gene is TRBD2 (6 bases). V lost 9 bases and J lost 1, with 16 bases in between. Germline V gene data show CDR1 as LNHDA and CDR2 as SQIVND (reference sequence). The CDR3 extends over 14 amino acids. This chain's CDR3 is CASSRPGLSYEQYF. The CDR3 bases are TGTGCCAGCAGCCGACCGGGACTGTCCTACGAGCAGTACTTC.

The chain couples TRBV15 to TRBJ2-3, with 11 bases that match TRBD2. The germline V gene encodes CDR1 LNHNV and CDR2 YYDKDF (reference sequence). This CDR3 contains 15 residues. V lost 3 bases to trimming and J lost 2 bases; unmatched junction nucleotides: 1. This CDR3 is CATSSSGRATDTQYF. The CDR3 bases are TGTGCCACCAGCAGTAGCGGGAGGGCCACAGATACGCAGTATTTT.

The chain uses TRBV6-2 or TRBV6-3 and TRBJ2-1; 9 nucleotides line up with TRBD2. Germline lookup yields CDR1 MNHEY and CDR2 SVGEGT. Trimming took 6 bases from V and 7 from J; bases not matched to a gene: 16. The CDR3 loop spans 17 amino acids. The CDR3 spells CASSHADLAAGGNEQFF. In nucleotides, the CDR3 is TGTGCCAGCAGCCACGCAGACCTCGCCGCGGGGGGGAATGAGCAGTTCTTC.

This clonotype occurred once. This sequence joins TRBV9 and TRBJ2-7; 8 positions agree with TRBD2. The CDR3 runs 14 residues. The germline CDR1 and CDR2 sequences are SGDLS and YYNGEE. Unmatched junction bases numbered 2, after V lost 0 bases and J lost 3 bases. DNA of the CDR3: TGTGCCAGCAGCGTAGCAGCGGGAGACTACGAGCAGTACTTC. It specifies CASSVAAGDYEQYF.

This chain uses TRBV20-1 with TRBJ2-3; D might be TRBD2 (6 bases). The CDR3 length is 16 residues. Trimming took 0 bases from V and 0 from J, leaving 13 bases between them. Germline V CDR1 and CDR2: DFQATT, SNEGSKA (reference sequence). CDR3 coding DNA: TGCAGTGCTAGAGATTCGGCTAGCGTGAGCACAGATACGCAGTATTTT. It translates to CSARDSASVSTDTQYF.

V usage is TRBV7-3 and J usage is TRBJ2-3; D call uncertain. Germline V gene sequence: CDR1 SGHTA, CDR2 FQGTGA. Deletions cut 1 base from V and 2 bases from J, with 7 bases between. The CDR3 is 14 amino acids. The DNA of the CDR3 is TGTGCCAGCAGCTTAAGTAGTTACACAGATACGCAGTATTTT. Translated, it gives CASSLSSYTDTQYF. The whole variable domain, remainder taken from reference TRBV7-3 and TRBJ2-3, is GAGVSQTPSNKVTEKGKYVELRCDPISGHTALYWYRQSLGQGPEFLIYFQGTGAADDSGLPNDRFFAVRPEGSVSTLKIQRTERGDSAVYLCASSLSSYTDTQYFGPGTRLTVL.